Detailed here is one TCR beta chain. Antigen specificity is unknown. CDR1 is MNHEY, CDR2 SVGAGI, per germline. The CDR3 is 16 residues long. Trimming pared 6 bases from V and 6 bases from J, leaving 23 bases between. The entry originates in a study of OX40 agonist ivuxolimab in advanced cancers. Study details: Enrollees could have had prior anti-PD-1, anti-PD-L1 or anti-CTLA-4 therapy, which about 40% had received.

TCRdb's table, derived via immunoSEQ multiplex PCR, lists solely in-frame clones and lacks some. The table has tens of thousands of clones, approximately 90% seen once. Study-wide points: The average count of expanded clones was higher among CD8+ T cells than among CD4+.

This receptor was taken from an adult with an advanced solid tumor such as melanoma, head and neck, liver or kidney cancer. The V call is TRBV6-5, the J call TRBJ2-5, with D possibly TRBD2 on 7 matching bases. This material consisted of CD4+ or CD8+ T cells sorted from blood, taken in a trial of the OX40 agonist ivuxolimab. The CDR3 region is CASSYLVGGPMKTQYF. Here the CDR3 DNA reads TGTGCCAGCAGCTACCTAGTGGGGGGGCCTATGAAGACCCAGTACTTC.